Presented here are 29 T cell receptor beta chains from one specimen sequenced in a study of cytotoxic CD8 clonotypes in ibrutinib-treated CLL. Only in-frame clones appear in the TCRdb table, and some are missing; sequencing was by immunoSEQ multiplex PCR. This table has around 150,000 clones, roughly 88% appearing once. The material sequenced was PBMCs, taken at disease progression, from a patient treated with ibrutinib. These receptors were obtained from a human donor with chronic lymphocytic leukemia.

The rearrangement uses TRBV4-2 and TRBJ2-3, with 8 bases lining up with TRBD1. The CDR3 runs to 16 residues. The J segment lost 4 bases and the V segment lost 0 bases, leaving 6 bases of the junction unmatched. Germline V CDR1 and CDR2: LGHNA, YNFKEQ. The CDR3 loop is CASSQEFPGGADTQYF. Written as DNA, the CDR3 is TGTGCCAGCAGCCAAGAATTTCCAGGGGGCGCAGATACGCAGTATTTT.

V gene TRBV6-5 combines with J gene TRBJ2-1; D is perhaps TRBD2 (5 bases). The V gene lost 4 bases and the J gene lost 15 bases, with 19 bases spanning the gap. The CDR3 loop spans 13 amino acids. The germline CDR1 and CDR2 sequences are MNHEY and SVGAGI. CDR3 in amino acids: CASSSHNSAAPFF. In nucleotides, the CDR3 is TGTGCCAGCAGTTCTCACAATAGCGCCGCACCGTTCTTC.

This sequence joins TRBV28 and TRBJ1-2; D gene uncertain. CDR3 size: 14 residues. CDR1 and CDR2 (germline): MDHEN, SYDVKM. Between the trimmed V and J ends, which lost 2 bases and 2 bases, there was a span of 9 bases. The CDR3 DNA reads TGTGCCAGCAGTTTAGTCAGGCAGAACTATGGCTACACCTTC. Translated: CASSLVRQNYGYTF.

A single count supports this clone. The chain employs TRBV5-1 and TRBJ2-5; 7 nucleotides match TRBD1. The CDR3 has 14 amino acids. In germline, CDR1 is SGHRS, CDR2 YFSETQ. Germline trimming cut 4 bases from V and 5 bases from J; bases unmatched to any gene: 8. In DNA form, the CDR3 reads TGCGCCAGCAGCGGGGCAGGGGGTGGCGAGACCCAGTACTTC. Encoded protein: CASSGAGGGETQYF.

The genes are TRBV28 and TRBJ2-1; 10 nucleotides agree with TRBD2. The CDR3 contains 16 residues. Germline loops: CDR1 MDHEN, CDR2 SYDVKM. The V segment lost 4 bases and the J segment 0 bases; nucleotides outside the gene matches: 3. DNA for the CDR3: TGTGCCAGCAGTTCGGGACTAGCGAGCTCCTACAATGAGCAGTTCTTC. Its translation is CASSSGLASSYNEQFF.

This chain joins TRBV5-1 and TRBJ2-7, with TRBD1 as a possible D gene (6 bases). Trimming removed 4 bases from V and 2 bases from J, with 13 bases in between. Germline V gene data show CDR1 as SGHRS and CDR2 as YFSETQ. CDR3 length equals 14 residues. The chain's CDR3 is CASSRQTGTYEQYF. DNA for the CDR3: TGCGCCAGCAGCCGGCAGACAGGTACCTACGAGCAGTACTTC.

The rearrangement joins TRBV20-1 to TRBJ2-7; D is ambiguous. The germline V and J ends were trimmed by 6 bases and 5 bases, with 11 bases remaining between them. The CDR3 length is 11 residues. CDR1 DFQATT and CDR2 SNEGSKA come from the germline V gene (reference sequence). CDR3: CSALPLDEQYF. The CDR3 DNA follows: TGCAGTGCCCTCCCTTTGGACGAGCAGTACTTC.

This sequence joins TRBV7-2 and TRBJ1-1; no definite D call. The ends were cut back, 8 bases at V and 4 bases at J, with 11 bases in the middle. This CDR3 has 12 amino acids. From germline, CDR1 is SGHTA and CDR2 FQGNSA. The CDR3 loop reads CASWASVTEAFF. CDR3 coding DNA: TGTGCCAGCTGGGCCTCGGTCACTGAAGCTTTCTTT.

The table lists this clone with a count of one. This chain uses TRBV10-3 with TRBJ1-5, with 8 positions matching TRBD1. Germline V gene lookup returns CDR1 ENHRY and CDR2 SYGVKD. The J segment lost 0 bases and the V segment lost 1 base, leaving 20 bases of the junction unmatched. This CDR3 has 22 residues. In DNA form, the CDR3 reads TGTGCCATCAGTGAGTTTGGCAGGGGGACTGCCACAGGGGGTTATAGCAATCAGCCCCAGCATTTT. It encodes CAISEFGRGTATGGYSNQPQHF.

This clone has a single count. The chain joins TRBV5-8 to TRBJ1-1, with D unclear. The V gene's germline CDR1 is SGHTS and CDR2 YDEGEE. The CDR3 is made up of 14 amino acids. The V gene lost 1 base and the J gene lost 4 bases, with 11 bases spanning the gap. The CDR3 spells CASSLWARSTEAFF. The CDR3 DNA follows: TGTGCCAGCAGCTTGTGGGCCAGATCCACTGAAGCTTTCTTT.

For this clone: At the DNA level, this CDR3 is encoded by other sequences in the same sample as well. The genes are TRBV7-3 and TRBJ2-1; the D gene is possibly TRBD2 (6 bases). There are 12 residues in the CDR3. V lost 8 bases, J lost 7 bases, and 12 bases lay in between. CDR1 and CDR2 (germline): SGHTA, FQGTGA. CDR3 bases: TGTGCCAGCGGATTAGCGGCAAATGAGCAGTTCTTC. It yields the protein CASGLAANEQFF.

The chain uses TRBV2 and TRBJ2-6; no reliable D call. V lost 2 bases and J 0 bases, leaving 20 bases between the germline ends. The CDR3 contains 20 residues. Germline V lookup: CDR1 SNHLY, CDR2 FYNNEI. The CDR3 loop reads CASSEPPFITESSGANVLTF. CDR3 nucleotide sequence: TGTGCCAGCAGTGAACCGCCTTTCATTACTGAGTCCTCTGGGGCCAACGTCCTGACTTTC. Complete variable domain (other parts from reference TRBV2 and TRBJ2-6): EPEVTQTPSHQVTQMGQEVILRCVPISNHLYFYWYRQILGQKVEFLVSFYNNEISEKSEIFDDQFSVERPDGSNFTLKIRSTKLEDSAMYFCASSEPPFITESSGANVLTFGAGSRLTVL.

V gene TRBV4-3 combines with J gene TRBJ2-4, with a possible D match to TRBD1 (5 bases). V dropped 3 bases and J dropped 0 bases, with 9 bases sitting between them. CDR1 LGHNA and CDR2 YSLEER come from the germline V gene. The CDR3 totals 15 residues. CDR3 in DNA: TGCGCCAGCAGCCATGACAGAATAGCCAAAAACATTCAGTACTTC. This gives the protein CASSHDRIAKNIQYF.

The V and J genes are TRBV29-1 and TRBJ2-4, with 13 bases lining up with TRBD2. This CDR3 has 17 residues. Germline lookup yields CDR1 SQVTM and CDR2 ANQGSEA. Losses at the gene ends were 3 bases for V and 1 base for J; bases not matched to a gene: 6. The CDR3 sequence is CSVERTSGSVAKNIQYF. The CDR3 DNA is TGCAGCGTTGAGCGGACTAGCGGGAGCGTGGCCAAAAACATTCAGTACTTC.

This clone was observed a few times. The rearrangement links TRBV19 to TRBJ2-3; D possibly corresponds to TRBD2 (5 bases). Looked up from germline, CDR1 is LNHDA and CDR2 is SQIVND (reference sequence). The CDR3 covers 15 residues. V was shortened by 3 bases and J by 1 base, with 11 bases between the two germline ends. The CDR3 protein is CASSIGVWGTDTQYF. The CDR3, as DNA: TGTGCCAGTAGTATCGGGGTCTGGGGCACAGATACGCAGTATTTT.

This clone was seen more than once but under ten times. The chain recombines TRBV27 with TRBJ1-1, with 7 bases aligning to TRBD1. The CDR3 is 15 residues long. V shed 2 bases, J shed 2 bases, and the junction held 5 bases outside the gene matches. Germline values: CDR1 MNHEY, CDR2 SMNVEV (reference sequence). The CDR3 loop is CASSLGTVHNTEAFF. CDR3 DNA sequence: TGTGCCAGCAGTTTAGGGACAGTTCATAACACTGAAGCTTTCTTT.

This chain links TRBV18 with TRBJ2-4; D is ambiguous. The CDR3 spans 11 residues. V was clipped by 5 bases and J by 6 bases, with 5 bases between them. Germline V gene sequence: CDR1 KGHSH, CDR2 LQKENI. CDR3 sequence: CASSLTNIQYF. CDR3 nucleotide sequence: TGTGCCAGCTCATTAACAAACATTCAGTACTTC.

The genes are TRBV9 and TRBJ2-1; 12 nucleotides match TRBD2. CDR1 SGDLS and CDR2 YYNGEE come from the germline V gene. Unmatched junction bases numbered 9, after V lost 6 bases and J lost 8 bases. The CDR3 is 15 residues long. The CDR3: CASTPGLAGGDEQFF. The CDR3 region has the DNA TGTGCCAGCACCCCGGGACTAGCGGGTGGCGATGAGCAGTTCTTC.

The CDR3 reads CASSLTTNYGYTF. The CDR3 DNA reads TGCGCCAGCAGCCTCACAACTAACTATGGCTACACCTTC. The chain employs TRBV4-3 and TRBJ1-2; D gene unclear. The germline V gene has CDR1 LGHNA and CDR2 YSLEER. The V gene lost 4 bases and the J gene lost 0 bases, with 6 bases spanning the gap. The CDR3 spans 13 residues.

The CDR3 coding sequence is TGTGCCACCAGCAGAGACGCACACTATGGCTACACCTTC. Its protein is CATSRDAHYGYTF. This sequence joins TRBV15 and TRBJ1-2, with D hard to call. From germline, CDR1 is LNHNV and CDR2 YYDKDF (reference sequence). The CDR3 is 13 amino acids. V lost 0 bases to trimming and J lost 3 bases, with 5 bases between them.

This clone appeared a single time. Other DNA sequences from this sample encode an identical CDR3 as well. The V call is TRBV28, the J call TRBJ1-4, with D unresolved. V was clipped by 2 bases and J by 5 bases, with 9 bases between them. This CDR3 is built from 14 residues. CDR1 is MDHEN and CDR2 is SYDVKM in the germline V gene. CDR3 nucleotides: TGTGCCAGCAGTTTAGAGGGAGGAAATGAAAAACTGTTTTTT. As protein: CASSLEGGNEKLFF.

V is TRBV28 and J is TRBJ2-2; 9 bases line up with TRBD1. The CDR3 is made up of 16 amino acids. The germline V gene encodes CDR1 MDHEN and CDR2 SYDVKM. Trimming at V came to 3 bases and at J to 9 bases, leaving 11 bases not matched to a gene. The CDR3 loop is CASSFSGTGISWELFF. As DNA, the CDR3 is TGTGCCAGCAGTTTTTCCGGGACAGGGATCTCCTGGGAGCTGTTTTTT. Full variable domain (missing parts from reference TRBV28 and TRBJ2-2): DVKVTQSSRYLVKRTGEKVFLECVQDMDHENMFWYRQDPGLGLRLIYFSYDVKMKEKGDIPEGYSVSREKKERFSLILESASTNQTSMYLCASSFSGTGISWELFFGEGSRLTVL.

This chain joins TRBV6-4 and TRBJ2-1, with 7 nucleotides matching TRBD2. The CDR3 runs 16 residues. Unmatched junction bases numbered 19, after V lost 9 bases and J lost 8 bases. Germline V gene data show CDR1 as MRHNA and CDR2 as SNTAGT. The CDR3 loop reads CASSPLRGSKGDEQFF. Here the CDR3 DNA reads TGTGCCAGTAGTCCCCTACGCGGGAGCAAGGGCGATGAGCAGTTCTTC.

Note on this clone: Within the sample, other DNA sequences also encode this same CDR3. The CDR3 here is CASSLGGLAGTDTQYF. The CDR3 DNA sequence: TGCGCCAGCAGCTTAGGTGGCCTAGCGGGCACAGATACGCAGTATTTT. This chain links TRBV5-1 with TRBJ2-3; 7 bases line up with TRBD2. Looked up from germline, CDR1 is SGHRS and CDR2 is YFSETQ. This CDR3 region has 16 residues. Trimming at V came to 2 bases and at J to 1 base, leaving 7 bases not matched to a gene.

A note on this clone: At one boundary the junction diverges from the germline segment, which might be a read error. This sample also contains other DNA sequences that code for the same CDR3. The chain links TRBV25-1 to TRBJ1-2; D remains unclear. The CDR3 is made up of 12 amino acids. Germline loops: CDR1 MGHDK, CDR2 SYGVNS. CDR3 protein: CASSERVRGYTF. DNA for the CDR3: TGTGCCAGTAGTGAGCGAGTAAGGGGCTACACCTTC.

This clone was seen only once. As DNA, the CDR3 is TGTGCCAGCTCACCGGGCGCCTTCGGCTACGAGCAGTACTTC. Its protein product is CASSPGAFGYEQYF. The J gene is TRBJ2-7, the V gene TRBV18; D is unresolved. CDR3 length equals 14 residues. Germline CDR1 reads KGHSH; CDR2 reads LQKENI. Deletions cut 3 bases from V and 3 bases from J, with 12 bases between.

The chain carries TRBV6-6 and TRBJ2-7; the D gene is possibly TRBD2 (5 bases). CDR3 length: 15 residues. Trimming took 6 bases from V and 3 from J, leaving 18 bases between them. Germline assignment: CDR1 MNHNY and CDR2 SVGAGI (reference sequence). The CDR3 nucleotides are TGTGCCAGCAGATCCGGGATCCAAATTAACTACGAGCAGTACTTC. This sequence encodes CASRSGIQINYEQYF.

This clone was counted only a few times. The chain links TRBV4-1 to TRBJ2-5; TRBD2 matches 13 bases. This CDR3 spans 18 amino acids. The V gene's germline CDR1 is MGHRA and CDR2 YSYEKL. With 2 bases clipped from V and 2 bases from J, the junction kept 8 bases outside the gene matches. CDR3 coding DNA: TGCGCCAGCAGCCAAAGTGGACTAGCGGGAGTTGGACAAGAGACCCAGTACTTC. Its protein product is CASSQSGLAGVGQETQYF.

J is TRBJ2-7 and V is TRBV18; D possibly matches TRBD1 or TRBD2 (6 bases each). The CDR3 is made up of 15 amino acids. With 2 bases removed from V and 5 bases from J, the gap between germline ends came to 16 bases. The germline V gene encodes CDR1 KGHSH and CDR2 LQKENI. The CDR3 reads CASSPFPGARDEQYF. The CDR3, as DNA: TGTGCCAGCTCACCATTCCCGGGGGCTCGAGACGAGCAGTACTTC.